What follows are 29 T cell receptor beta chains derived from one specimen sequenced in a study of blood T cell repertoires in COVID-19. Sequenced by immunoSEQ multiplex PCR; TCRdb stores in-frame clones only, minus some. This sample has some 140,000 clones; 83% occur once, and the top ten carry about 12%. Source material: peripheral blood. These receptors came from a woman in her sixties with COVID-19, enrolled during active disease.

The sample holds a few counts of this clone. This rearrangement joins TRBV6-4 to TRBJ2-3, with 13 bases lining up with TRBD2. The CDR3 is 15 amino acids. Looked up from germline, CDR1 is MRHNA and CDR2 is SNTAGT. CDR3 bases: TGTGCAAGCGGGACTAGCGGGGCTAGCACAGATACGCAGTATTTT. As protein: CASGTSGASTDTQYF.

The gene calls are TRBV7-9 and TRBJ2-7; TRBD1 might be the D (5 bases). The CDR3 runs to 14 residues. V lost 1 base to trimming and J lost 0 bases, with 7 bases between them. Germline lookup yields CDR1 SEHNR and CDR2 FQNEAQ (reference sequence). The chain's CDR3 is CASSLGTSSYEQYV. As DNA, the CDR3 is TGTGCCAGCAGCTTAGGGACATCCTCCTACGAGCAGTACGTC.

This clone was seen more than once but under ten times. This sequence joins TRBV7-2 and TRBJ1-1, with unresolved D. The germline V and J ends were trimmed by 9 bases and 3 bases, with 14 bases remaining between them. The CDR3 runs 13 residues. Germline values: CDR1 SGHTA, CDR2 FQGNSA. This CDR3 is CARRLEGDTEAFF. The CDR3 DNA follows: TGTGCCAGAAGGCTCGAGGGAGACACTGAAGCTTTCTTT.

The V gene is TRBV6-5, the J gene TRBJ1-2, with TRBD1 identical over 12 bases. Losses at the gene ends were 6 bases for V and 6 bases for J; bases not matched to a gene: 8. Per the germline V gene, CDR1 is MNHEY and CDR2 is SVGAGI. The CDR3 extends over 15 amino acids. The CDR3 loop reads CASRGGQGASDGYTF. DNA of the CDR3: TGTGCCAGCAGAGGGGGACAGGGGGCGTCGGATGGCTACACCTTC.

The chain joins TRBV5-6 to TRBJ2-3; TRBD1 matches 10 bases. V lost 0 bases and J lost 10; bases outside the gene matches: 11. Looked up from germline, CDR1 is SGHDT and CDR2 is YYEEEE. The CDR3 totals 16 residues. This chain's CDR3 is CASSLATGTGEGAQYF. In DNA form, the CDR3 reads TGTGCCAGCAGCTTGGCCACCGGGACAGGGGAAGGAGCGCAGTATTTT.

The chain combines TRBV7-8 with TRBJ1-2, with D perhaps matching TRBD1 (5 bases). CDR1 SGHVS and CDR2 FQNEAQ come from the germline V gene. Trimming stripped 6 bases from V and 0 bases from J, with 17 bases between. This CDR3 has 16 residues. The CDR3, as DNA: TGTGCCAGCAGTATTCCCTCAGGGTCCTCTAACTATGGCTACACCTTC. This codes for CASSIPSGSSNYGYTF.

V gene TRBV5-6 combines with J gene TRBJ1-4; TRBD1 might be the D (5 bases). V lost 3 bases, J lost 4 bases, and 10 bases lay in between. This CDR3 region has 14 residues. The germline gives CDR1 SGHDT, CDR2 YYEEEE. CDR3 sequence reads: CASSSVTVNEKLFF. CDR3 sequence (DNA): TGTGCCAGCAGCTCAGTGACAGTTAATGAAAAACTGTTTTTT.

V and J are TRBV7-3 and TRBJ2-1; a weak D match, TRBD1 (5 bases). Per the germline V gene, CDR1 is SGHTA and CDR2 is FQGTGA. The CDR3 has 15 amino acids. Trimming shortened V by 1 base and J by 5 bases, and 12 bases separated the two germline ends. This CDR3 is CASSLNAGFDNEQFF. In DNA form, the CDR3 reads TGTGCCAGCAGCTTAAATGCAGGGTTTGACAATGAGCAGTTCTTC.

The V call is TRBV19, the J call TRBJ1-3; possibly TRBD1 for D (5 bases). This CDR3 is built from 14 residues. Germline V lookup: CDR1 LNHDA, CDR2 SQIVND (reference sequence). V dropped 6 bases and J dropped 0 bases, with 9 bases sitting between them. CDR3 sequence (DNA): TGTGCCAGTAGGACAGTAGGCTCTGGAAACACCATATATTTT. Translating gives CASRTVGSGNTIYF.

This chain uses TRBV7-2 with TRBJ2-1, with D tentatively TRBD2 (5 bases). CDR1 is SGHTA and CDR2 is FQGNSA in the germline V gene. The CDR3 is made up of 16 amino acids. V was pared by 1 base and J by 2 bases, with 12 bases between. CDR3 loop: CASSLVASEAYNEQFF. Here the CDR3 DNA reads TGTGCCAGCAGCTTAGTAGCGTCAGAGGCCTACAATGAGCAGTTCTTC.

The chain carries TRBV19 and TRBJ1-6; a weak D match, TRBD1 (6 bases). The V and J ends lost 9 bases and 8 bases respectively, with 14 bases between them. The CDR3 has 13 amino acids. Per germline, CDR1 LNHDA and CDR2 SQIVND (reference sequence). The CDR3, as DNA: TGTGCCAGGGAATACAGGGACCATTCACCCCTCCACTTT. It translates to CAREYRDHSPLHF.

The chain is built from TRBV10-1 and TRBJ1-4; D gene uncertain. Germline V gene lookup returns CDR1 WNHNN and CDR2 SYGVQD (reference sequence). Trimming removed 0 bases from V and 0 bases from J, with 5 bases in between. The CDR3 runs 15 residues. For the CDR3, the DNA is TGCGCCAGCAGTGAGTCGTCGGCAACTAATGAAAAACTGTTTTTT. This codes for CASSESSATNEKLFF.

The CDR3: CASHKSGSPNEQFF. CDR3 sequence (DNA): TGTGCCAGCCACAAAAGCGGGAGTCCCAATGAGCAGTTCTTC. The V call is TRBV7-9, the J call TRBJ2-1; 8 bases agree with TRBD2. This CDR3 is 14 amino acids long. Looked up from germline, CDR1 is SEHNR and CDR2 is FQNEAQ (reference sequence). Trimming at V came to 8 bases and at J to 6 bases, leaving 9 bases not matched to a gene.

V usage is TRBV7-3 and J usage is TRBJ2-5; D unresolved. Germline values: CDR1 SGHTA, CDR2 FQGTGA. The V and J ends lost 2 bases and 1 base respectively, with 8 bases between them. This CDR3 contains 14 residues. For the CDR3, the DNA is TGTGCCAGCAGCTTATTGGTCGGCCAAGAGACCCAGTACTTC. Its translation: CASSLLVGQETQYF.

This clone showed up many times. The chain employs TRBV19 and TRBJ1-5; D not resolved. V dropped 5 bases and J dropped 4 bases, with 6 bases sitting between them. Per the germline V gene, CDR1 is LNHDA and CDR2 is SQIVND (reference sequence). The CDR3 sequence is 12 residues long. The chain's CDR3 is CASSPRNQPQHF. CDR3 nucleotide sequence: TGTGCCAGTAGTCCGAGAAATCAGCCCCAGCATTTT.

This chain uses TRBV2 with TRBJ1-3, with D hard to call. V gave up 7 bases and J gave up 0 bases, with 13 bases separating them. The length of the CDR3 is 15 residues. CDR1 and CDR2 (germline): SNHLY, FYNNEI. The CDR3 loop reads CASIWERSSGNTIYF. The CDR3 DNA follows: TGTGCCAGCATTTGGGAGAGGAGCTCTGGAAACACCATATATTTT.

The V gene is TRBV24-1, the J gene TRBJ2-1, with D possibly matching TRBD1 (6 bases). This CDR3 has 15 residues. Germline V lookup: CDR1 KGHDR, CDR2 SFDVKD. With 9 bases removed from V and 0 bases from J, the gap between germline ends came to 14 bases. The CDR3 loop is CATADRTSSYNEQFF. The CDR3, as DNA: TGTGCCACCGCTGACAGGACGAGCTCCTACAATGAGCAGTTCTTC.

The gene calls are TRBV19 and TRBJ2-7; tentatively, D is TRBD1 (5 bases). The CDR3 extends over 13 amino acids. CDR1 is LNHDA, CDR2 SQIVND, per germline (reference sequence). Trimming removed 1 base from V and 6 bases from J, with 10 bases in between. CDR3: CASSIVAGFEQYV. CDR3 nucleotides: TGTGCCAGTAGTATAGTCGCAGGGTTCGAGCAGTACGTC.

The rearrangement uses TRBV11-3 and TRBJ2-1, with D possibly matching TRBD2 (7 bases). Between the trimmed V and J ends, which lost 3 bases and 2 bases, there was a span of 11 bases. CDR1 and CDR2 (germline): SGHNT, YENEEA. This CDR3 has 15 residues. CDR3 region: CASSFGGPTYNEQFF. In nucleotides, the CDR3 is TGTGCCAGCAGCTTCGGGGGGCCTACCTACAATGAGCAGTTCTTC.

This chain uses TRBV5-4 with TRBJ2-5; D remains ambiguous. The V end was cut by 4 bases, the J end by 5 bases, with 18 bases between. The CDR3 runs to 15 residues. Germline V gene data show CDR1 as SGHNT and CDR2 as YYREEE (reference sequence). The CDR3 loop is CASSEEYSTGETQYF. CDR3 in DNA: TGTGCCAGCAGCGAGGAGTATTCAACTGGGGAGACCCAGTACTTC.

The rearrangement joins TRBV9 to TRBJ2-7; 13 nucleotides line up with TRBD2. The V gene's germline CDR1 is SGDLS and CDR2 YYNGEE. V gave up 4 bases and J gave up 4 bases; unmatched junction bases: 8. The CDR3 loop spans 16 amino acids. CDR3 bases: TGTGCCAGCAGCACGACACTAGCGGGAGGGCCTTACGAGCAGTACTTC. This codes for CASSTTLAGGPYEQYF.

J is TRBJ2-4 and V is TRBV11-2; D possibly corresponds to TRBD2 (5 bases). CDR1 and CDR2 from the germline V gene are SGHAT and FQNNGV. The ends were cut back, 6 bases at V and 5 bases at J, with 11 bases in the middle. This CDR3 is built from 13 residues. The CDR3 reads CASRDWRQNIQYF. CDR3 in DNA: TGTGCCAGCAGGGACTGGAGGCAAAACATTCAGTACTTC.

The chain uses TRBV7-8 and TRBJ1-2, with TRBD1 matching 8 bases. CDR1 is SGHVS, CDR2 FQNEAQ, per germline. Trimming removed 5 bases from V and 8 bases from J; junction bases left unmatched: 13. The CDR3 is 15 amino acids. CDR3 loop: CASSPSGTGLGGYTF. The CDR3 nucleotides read TGTGCCAGCAGCCCAAGTGGGACAGGACTTGGCGGCTACACCTTC. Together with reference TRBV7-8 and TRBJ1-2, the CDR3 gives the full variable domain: GAGVSQSPRYKVAKRGQDVALRCDPISGHVSLFWYQQALGQGPEFLTYFQNEAQLDKSGLPSDRFFAERPEGSVSTLKIQRTQQEDSAVYLCASSPSGTGLGGYTFGSGTRLTVV.

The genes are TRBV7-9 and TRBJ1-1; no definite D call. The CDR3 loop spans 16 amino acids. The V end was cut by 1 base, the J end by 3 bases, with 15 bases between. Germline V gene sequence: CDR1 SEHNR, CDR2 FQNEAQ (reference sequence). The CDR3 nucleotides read TGTGCCAGCAGCTTAGGGGAAAGTTGGAGGGACACTGAAGCTTTCTTT. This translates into CASSLGESWRDTEAFF.

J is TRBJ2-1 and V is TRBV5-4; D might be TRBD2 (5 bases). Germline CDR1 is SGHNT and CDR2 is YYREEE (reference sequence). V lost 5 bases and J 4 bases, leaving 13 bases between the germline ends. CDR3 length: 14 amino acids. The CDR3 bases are TGTGCCAGCAGTCTTGACTACAAATACAATGAGCAGTTCTTC. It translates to CASSLDYKYNEQFF.

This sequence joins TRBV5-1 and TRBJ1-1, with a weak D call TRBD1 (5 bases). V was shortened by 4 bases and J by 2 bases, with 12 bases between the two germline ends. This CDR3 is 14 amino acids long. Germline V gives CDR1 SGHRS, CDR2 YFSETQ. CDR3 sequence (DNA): TGCGCCAGCAGCGCTACAGGTCTCAACACTGAAGCTTTCTTT. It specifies CASSATGLNTEAFF.

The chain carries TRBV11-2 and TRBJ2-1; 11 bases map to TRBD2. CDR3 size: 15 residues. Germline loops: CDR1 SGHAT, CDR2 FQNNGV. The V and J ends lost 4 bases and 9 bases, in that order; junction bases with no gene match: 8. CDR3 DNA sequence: TGTGCCAGCAGCTCTTTAGCGGGAGGGCCCGGTGAGCAGTTCTTC. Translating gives CASSSLAGGPGEQFF. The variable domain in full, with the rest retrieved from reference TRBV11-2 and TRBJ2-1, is EAGVAQSPRYKIIEKRQSVAFWCNPISGHATLYWYQQILGQGPKLLIQFQNNGVVDDSQLPKDRFSAERLKGVDSTLKIQPAKLEDSAVYLCASSSLAGGPGEQFFGPGTRLTVL.

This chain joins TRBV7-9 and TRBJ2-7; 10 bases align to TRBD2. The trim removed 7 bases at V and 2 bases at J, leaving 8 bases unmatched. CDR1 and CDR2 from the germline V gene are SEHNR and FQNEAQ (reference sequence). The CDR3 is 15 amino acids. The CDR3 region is CASTLYSGRAYEQYF. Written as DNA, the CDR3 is TGTGCCAGCACCCTTTACAGCGGGAGGGCCTACGAGCAGTACTTC.

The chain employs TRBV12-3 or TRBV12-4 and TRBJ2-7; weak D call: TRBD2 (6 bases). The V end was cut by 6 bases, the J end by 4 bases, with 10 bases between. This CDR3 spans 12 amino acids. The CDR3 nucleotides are TGTGCCAGCAGGAGGGAGGCGTACGAGCAGTACTTC. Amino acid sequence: CASRREAYEQYF.